This T cell receptor beta chain originates from a study of neurological immune-mediated disorders. Points from the study as a whole: HTLV-1-associated myelopathy displayed the greatest TCR clonal expansion, and multiple sclerosis exhibited the smallest, lower than that of healthy controls. None of the CDR3 amino acid sequences in expanded clones turned up in more than one subject, which points to private repertoires in all groups.

TCRdb re-analysed the 5' RACE reads in MiXCR, keeping a single row per CDR3 protein. This table holds around 80,000 distinct CDR3 sequences, over 9% found once. The CDR3 is made up of 15 amino acids. Trimming took 1 base from V and 4 from J, leaving 12 bases between them. The table lists this clonotype with many counts. The target antigen is unknown. The study built unsorted libraries from 2 million PBMCs kept at -80 C. This TCR was sampled from a man between 40 and 49 years old in good health. The sequencing input was PBMCs. J is TRBJ2-3 and V is TRBV12-3 or TRBV12-4; D unresolved. The DNA of the CDR3 is TGTGCCAGCAGTTTAGGCCCTATCTCACCAGATACGCAGTATTTT. Its protein is CASSLGPISPDTQYF.